The next 32 T cell receptor beta chains were all read from a single sample in a study of CD4 T cells in relation to SARS-CoV-2 and coronaviruses (dated by TCRdb to the early 2020s). CD4+ T cells from unexposed donors were collected before the COVID-19 pandemic (2011-2018). The protocol used for the library was the immunoSEQ multiplex PCR assay. TCRdb provides this immuneACCESS table in a form limited to in-frame rearrangements. Some clones are lacking; in checked studies, under half of them reflect an unresolved V gene, and why the rest are absent is not known. The sample table records roughly 61,000 clones; 80% to 90% of these occur just once. Of the sample, roughly 1.5% falls within the top ten clones. Sequencing used memory CD4+ T cells from PBMCs. What this sample's cell subset or site label stands for: memory (non-naive) CD4+ T cells. These receptors were obtained from a human donor in good health.

The gene calls are TRBV4-2 and TRBJ1-5, with 7 positions matching TRBD1. V shed 0 bases and J 2 bases; nucleotides not matched to a gene: 1. CDR3 length: 15 amino acids. CDR1 and CDR2 (germline): LGHNA, YNFKEQ. CDR3 sequence reads: CASSQEGTGNQPQHF. The CDR3 DNA reads as TGTGCCAGCAGCCAAGAAGGGACAGGCAATCAGCCCCAGCATTTT.

This chain links TRBV3-1 (or the pseudogene TRBV3-2) with TRBJ2-3; no firm D call. The CDR3 contains 13 residues. V shed 6 bases and J shed 6 bases, with 13 bases lying between them. CDR1 is LGHDT and CDR2 is YNNKEL in the germline V gene (reference sequence). The CDR3 spells CASRGNGRDTQYF. The CDR3 coding sequence is TGTGCCAGCAGGGGAAACGGAAGGGATACGCAGTATTTT.

The chain has TRBV20-1 and TRBJ1-2; D unclear. This CDR3 has 14 amino acids. Germline assignment: CDR1 DFQATT and CDR2 SNEGSKA (reference sequence). V was clipped by 3 bases and J by 2 bases, with 13 bases between them. CDR3 sequence (DNA): TGCAGTGCTAGTCAGTCCGGCAGAAACTATGGCTACACCTTC. Protein product: CSASQSGRNYGYTF.

This chain uses TRBV4-2 with TRBJ2-7, with 7 bases matching TRBD2. This CDR3 is built from 14 residues. J gave up 1 base and V 0 bases, and 0 bases lay outside the gene matches. Germline V CDR1 and CDR2: LGHNA, YNFKEQ. The CDR3 DNA is TGTGCCAGCAGCCAAGAACTAGCGTCCTACGAGCAGTACTTC. As protein: CASSQELASYEQYF.

This rearrangement joins TRBV28 to TRBJ1-5; no definite D call. Trimming stripped 10 bases from V and 0 bases from J, with 22 bases between. CDR1 is MDHEN and CDR2 is SYDVKM in the germline V gene. The CDR3 has 17 amino acids. This CDR3 reads CATQENVGDRSNQPQHF. For the CDR3, the DNA is TGTGCCACCCAGGAAAATGTAGGAGACCGTAGCAATCAGCCCCAGCATTTT. The full variable domain, in which reference TRBV28 and TRBJ1-5 provide the parts outside the CDR3, is DVKVTQSSRYLVKRTGEKVFLECVQDMDHENMFWYRQDPGLGLRLIYFSYDVKMKEKGDIPEGYSVSREKKERFSLILESASTNQTSMYLCATQENVGDRSNQPQHFGDGTRLSIL.

The chain employs TRBV11-1 and TRBJ2-7, with D possibly called TRBD1 or TRBD2 (7 bases each). The germline gives CDR1 SGHAT, CDR2 FQDESV (reference sequence). CDR3 length: 14 residues. The ends were cut back, 2 bases at V and 7 bases at J, with 15 bases in the middle. The CDR3 loop reads CASSLTRGGLEQYF. The CDR3 DNA reads TGTGCCAGCAGCTTAACCAGGGGGGGACTTGAGCAGTACTTC.

This rearrangement joins TRBV11-2 to TRBJ2-1, with unresolved D. V lost 1 base and J lost 9, with 16 bases in between. CDR1 SGHAT and CDR2 FQNNGV come from the germline V gene. This CDR3 is 15 amino acids long. CDR3: CASSLVSPPGAEQFF. CDR3 in DNA: TGTGCCAGCAGCTTAGTTAGTCCCCCAGGCGCTGAGCAGTTCTTC.

This clone has just a few counts. V usage is TRBV19 and J usage is TRBJ1-3; D gene unclear. The germline V and J ends were trimmed by 1 base and 4 bases, with 11 bases remaining between them. Germline-derived CDR1 and CDR2 are LNHDA and SQIVND (reference sequence). CDR3 length equals 15 residues. The CDR3 DNA is TGTGCCAGTAGTATAGCTGGCCAATTCGGAAACACCATATATTTT. Translated, it gives CASSIAGQFGNTIYF.

The chain employs TRBV5-1 and TRBJ2-1; TRBD2 aligns across 7 bases. This CDR3 comprises 15 residues. CDR1 and CDR2 from the germline V gene are SGHRS and YFSETQ. Trimming at V came to 0 bases and at J to 5 bases, leaving 5 bases not matched to a gene. The CDR3 spells CASSLAAGANNEQFF. The DNA for the CDR3 is TGCGCCAGCAGCTTGGCGGCGGGAGCGAACAATGAGCAGTTCTTC.

The rearrangement links TRBV3-1 (or the pseudogene TRBV3-2) to TRBJ1-3; TRBD1 matches 9 bases. Germline assignment: CDR1 LGHDT and CDR2 YNNKEL (reference sequence). This CDR3 has 15 residues. V lost 7 bases and J lost 0; bases outside the gene matches: 4. CDR3 sequence: CASTTGGVSGNTIYF. DNA of the CDR3: TGTGCCAGCACGACAGGGGGTGTCTCTGGAAACACCATATATTTT.

This clone was observed a few times. The chain uses TRBV6-5 and TRBJ1-1; D not certain. Germline CDR1 and CDR2: MNHEY and SVGAGI. The CDR3 covers 12 residues. Trimming cost V 10 bases and J 5 bases, with 14 bases left between them. The CDR3 nucleotides are TGTGCCACCCGCCAGACGGGGACTGAAGCTTTCTTT. Translated: CATRQTGTEAFF.

The V call is TRBV14, the J call TRBJ2-1; D remains ambiguous. The CDR3 runs to 13 residues. Trimming stripped 0 bases from V and 3 bases from J, with 3 bases between. Germline V gives CDR1 SGHDN, CDR2 FVKESK. CDR3 loop: CASSQDIYNEQFF. In DNA form, the CDR3 reads TGTGCCAGCAGCCAAGACATCTACAATGAGCAGTTCTTC.

The CDR3 nucleotides read TGTGCCAGCACCCTGGATAAAATTATTTCGGCTGAAGCTTTCTTT. Its translation: CASTLDKIISAEAFF. The chain employs TRBV6-5 and TRBJ1-1; D unresolved. Germline-derived CDR1 and CDR2 are MNHEY and SVGAGI. The CDR3 totals 15 residues. V dropped 7 bases and J dropped 6 bases, with 21 bases sitting between them.

This chain links TRBV5-1 with TRBJ2-1; D is unresolved. The V end lost 6 bases, the J end lost 8 bases, and 12 bases lay between the germline ends. This CDR3 is 12 amino acids long. CDR1 is SGHRS and CDR2 is YFSETQ in the germline V gene. CDR3 bases: TGCGCCAGCAAAAGGGAAGGCGATGAGCAGTTCTTC. Translated, it gives CASKREGDEQFF.

The CDR3 here is CASSKVTTGGLRRNEKLFF. The CDR3 DNA is TGTGCCAGCAGCAAAGTGACGACAGGGGGCCTCCGGCGTAATGAAAAACTGTTTTTT. The chain is built from TRBV21-1 and TRBJ1-4; the table's TRBD1 call for D was not verified on the DNA. TRBV21-1 has pseudogene status. This CDR3 is built from 19 residues.

The CDR3 sequence: CAWTSGGSSTDTQYF. As DNA, the CDR3 is TGTGCCTGGACCTCAGGGGGCTCGAGCACAGATACGCAGTATTTT. The rearrangement joins TRBV30 to TRBJ2-3, with 8 nucleotides matching TRBD1. This CDR3 spans 15 amino acids. Germline values: CDR1 GTSNPN, CDR2 SVGIG (reference sequence). The ends lost 4 bases at V and 0 bases at J; junction bases unmatched: 6.

The V and J genes are TRBV7-3 and TRBJ2-1; D is perhaps TRBD1 or TRBD2 (6 bases each). The V gene lost 5 bases and the J gene lost 9 bases, with 14 bases spanning the gap. Germline CDR1 reads SGHTA; CDR2 reads FQGTGA. CDR3 length: 13 amino acids. CDR3 protein: CASSTSGAAEQFF. In DNA form, the CDR3 reads TGTGCCAGCAGCACTTCGGGGGCCGCTGAGCAGTTCTTC.

The V and J genes are TRBV30 and TRBJ1-5; D is uncertain. CDR3 length equals 13 residues. The ends were cut back, 3 bases at V and 3 bases at J, with 9 bases in the middle. Germline V lookup: CDR1 GTSNPN, CDR2 SVGIG (reference sequence). The DNA for the CDR3 is TGTGCCTGGAGCCGGGAGCACAATCAGCCCCAGCATTTT. This sequence encodes CAWSREHNQPQHF.

This chain joins TRBV3-1 (or the pseudogene TRBV3-2) and TRBJ1-5, with D tentatively TRBD1 (5 bases). The V end was cut by 1 base, the J end by 5 bases, with 9 bases between. Germline CDR1 is LGHDT and CDR2 is YNNKEL (reference sequence). The CDR3 has 14 amino acids. CDR3 bases: TGTGCCAGCAGCCAAGTCTGGGGGGATCAGCCCCAGCATTTT. Amino acid sequence: CASSQVWGDQPQHF.

The J gene is TRBJ2-3, the V gene TRBV19; 10 bases match TRBD2. Unmatched junction bases numbered 15, after V lost 5 bases and J lost 10 bases. Germline V gene lookup returns CDR1 LNHDA and CDR2 SQIVND (reference sequence). This CDR3 region has 16 residues. The CDR3 DNA is TGTGCCAGTAGTGTAGCACTAGCGGGATCGAGCATTCCGCAGTATTTT. It codes for CASSVALAGSSIPQYF.

This clone was seen only once. CDR3 protein: CASSQDGDRAYEQYF. The CDR3 DNA sequence: TGTGCCAGCAGCCAAGATGGGGACAGAGCCTACGAGCAGTACTTC. This chain links TRBV3-1 (or the pseudogene TRBV3-2) with TRBJ2-7, with 7 positions matching TRBD1. Germline V gene data show CDR1 as LGHDT and CDR2 as YNNKEL (reference sequence). Unmatched junction bases numbered 4, after V lost 0 bases and J lost 2 bases. The CDR3 runs 15 residues.

For the CDR3, the DNA is TGTGCCAGCACCCAGAGTACTAACACTGAAGCTTTCTTT. Translated: CASTQSTNTEAFF. The chain carries TRBV6-1 and TRBJ1-1; no definite D call. CDR1 is MNHNS, CDR2 SASEGT, per germline. Trimming pared 7 bases from V and 2 bases from J, leaving 11 bases between. This CDR3 contains 13 residues.

This chain connects TRBV2 to TRBJ2-5; 9 bases agree with TRBD1. The germline V gene encodes CDR1 SNHLY and CDR2 FYNNEI. The CDR3 spans 15 residues. V lost 7 bases to trimming and J lost 7 bases; unmatched junction nucleotides: 13. Here the CDR3 reads CASNPRGQGDRTQYF. For the CDR3, the DNA is TGTGCCAGCAACCCACGGGGACAGGGAGATCGGACCCAGTACTTC.

This clone was picked up one time. This chain joins TRBV5-8 and TRBJ1-2; tentative D call: TRBD1 (6 bases). V was pared by 0 bases and J by 8 bases, with 14 bases between. There are 14 residues in the CDR3. Germline CDR1 and CDR2: SGHTS and YDEGEE. CDR3 nucleotide sequence: TGTGCCAGCAGCTTGGCCCGCCGAGGGGGAGGCTACACCTTC. Residues: CASSLARRGGGYTF.

The chain uses TRBV2 and TRBJ2-5; the D gene could be TRBD1 or TRBD2 (5 bases each). CDR3 length equals 16 residues. The V gene lost 6 bases and the J gene lost 1 base, with 18 bases spanning the gap. The germline V gene encodes CDR1 SNHLY and CDR2 FYNNEI. The CDR3 reads CASRTSRDAIQETQYF. The DNA of the CDR3 is TGTGCCAGCAGGACCTCCCGGGACGCCATCCAAGAGACCCAGTACTTC.

The chain has TRBV27 and TRBJ2-1, with TRBD2 matching over 16 bases. The germline V gene encodes CDR1 MNHEY and CDR2 SMNVEV (reference sequence). The CDR3 extends over 15 amino acids. V was clipped by 5 bases and J by 16 bases; unmatched bases: 11. The CDR3 DNA follows: TGTGCCAGCAGTAAATCCGGGACTAGCGGGAGGGCAGGATTCTTC. Residues: CASSKSGTSGRAGFF.

The CDR3: CASSQGSNMNTEAFF. The CDR3 coding sequence is TGTGCCAGCAGCCAGGGGTCGAATATGAACACTGAAGCTTTCTTT. The chain joins TRBV7-3 to TRBJ1-1; possible D gene TRBD1, 6 bases. The CDR3 has 15 amino acids. Germline assignment: CDR1 SGHTA and CDR2 FQGTGA. V lost 5 bases and J 0 bases, leaving 13 bases between the germline ends.

The CDR3 DNA follows: TGCGCCAGCAGTGAGAACTCCTACGAGCAGTACTTC. Its translation is CASSENSYEQYF. The chain carries TRBV10-1 and TRBJ2-7; D unresolved. CDR3 length: 12 residues. Germline CDR1 is WNHNN and CDR2 is SYGVQD (reference sequence). Trimming took off 2 bases at V and 0 bases at J, with 2 bases between the two ends.

This clone is a singleton in its sample. The chain employs TRBV10-2 and TRBJ1-4, with D maybe TRBD1 (5 bases). Germline V gives CDR1 WSHSY, CDR2 SAAADI. The germline V and J ends were trimmed by 3 bases and 14 bases, with 10 bases remaining between them. The CDR3 totals 11 residues. The CDR3 here is CASSELGVLFF. Written as DNA, the CDR3 is TGCGCCAGCAGTGAATTAGGGGTGCTGTTTTTT.

The chain joins TRBV27 to TRBJ2-2; 12 bases match TRBD1. The CDR3 consists of 17 residues. Germline CDR1 is MNHEY and CDR2 is SMNVEV (reference sequence). V lost 6 bases and J lost 8; bases outside the gene matches: 13. CDR3 region: CASSPPRDRGRTGELFF. The CDR3 DNA follows: TGTGCCAGCAGCCCACCCCGGGACAGGGGGCGGACAGGGGAGCTGTTTTTT.

The rearrangement uses TRBV5-6 and TRBJ2-7; D perhaps matches TRBD2 (6 bases). The CDR3 runs to 14 residues. V was shortened by 2 bases and J by 2 bases, with 11 bases between the two germline ends. Germline CDR1 reads SGHDT; CDR2 reads YYEEEE. The CDR3 coding sequence is TGTGCCAGCAGCTTTTTGGGGGGAACCTACGAGCAGTACTTC. It yields the protein CASSFLGGTYEQYF.

The chain links TRBV7-6 to TRBJ2-1; D might be TRBD2 (6 bases). This CDR3 spans 15 amino acids. Trimming removed 1 base at V and 3 bases at J, with 10 bases between. Germline values: CDR1 SGHVS, CDR2 FNYEAQ. CDR3: CASSLEGLGYNEQFF. The DNA for the CDR3 is TGTGCCAGCAGCTTAGAGGGACTTGGCTACAATGAGCAGTTCTTC.